Here is one T cell receptor (beta chain) with its context. Its antigen is currently not known. Base-call qualities are not available, and no considerably larger clone is one nucleotide away. Ficoll-Paque density gradient centrifugation was the method used to isolate PBMCs. The instrument was an Illumina NovaSeq 6000. TCRalpha and TCRbeta cDNA libraries were built by 5'RACE with constant-segment primers, adding sample barcodes and unique molecular identifiers. RNA was extracted from every sample with Trizol reagent. Amplification of the libraries took two PCR steps, and the second step added a second sample barcode plus Illumina TruSeq adapters. Libraries were sequenced on an Illumina NovaSeq with 2 x 150 bp paired-end reads. In the paper's pipeline: The reads were demultiplexed and collapsed into UMI-guided consensus sequences using migec v1.2.7. Using mixcr v2.1.11, UMI consensuses were aligned to TRA and TRB V and J templates and then assembled into clonotypes. A clonotype was counted as expanded or contracted only when both edgeR and NoisET called the clonotype significant, with the noise models trained on biological replicates. For edgeR calls, the thresholds were a false discovery rate-adjusted p below 0.01 and a log2 fold-change of 1. PCA with hierarchical clustering of max-normalized trajectories of the 1000 most abundant clonotypes was used as exploratory dynamics analysis. Separately sequenced CD4+ and CD8+ repertoires were used to assign a CD4 or CD8 phenotype to each responding clone. Using fastp at Q25 and MiXCR, TCRdb reprocessed the public reads and kept productive beta chains. All rows with the same CDR3 protein become a single entry with the most common DNA and genes. TCRdb's processing, not the study's, gives the V and J calls here. The sample table holds 150,000 to 200,000 distinct CDR3 sequences, of which around 15% were seen once. The ten largest make up 13% to 15% of the sample.

This entry belongs to a study of T-cell memory formation after mild COVID-19 (dated by TCRdb to the early 2020s). In terms of the full investigation: Most TCR sequence clusters were specific to one of the two donors. T-cell clones expanding and contracting after mild COVID-19 in two donors were tracked by longitudinal TCRalpha and TCRbeta repertoire sequencing. The cohort was made up of two young adult volunteers, one female and one male, who were previously healthy.

General conclusions and limits of the study: Only a couple of mild cases were covered in the study, and larger cohorts including severe cases with pre-infection samples were considered necessary. Contracting CD4+ clones were located mainly in the CM and EM memory subsets, whereas CD8+ clones were found to be enriched in EMRA. SARS-CoV-2 specificity was not confirmed for the second-wave clones peaking on day 37. Some responding clones were detected in pre-infection memory, suggesting pre-existing cross-reactive memory T cells joined the SARS-CoV-2 response. Clones contracting from day 15 to 85 had balanced CD4/CD8 phenotypes, while a second wave expanding from day 15 to 37 was biased towards CD4+.

V is pared back by 1 base and J by 7 bases, with 5 bases lying between the germline termini. From cysteine to phenylalanine, the CDR3 is 12 amino acids long. Only the CDR3 part of the read is kept: 36 bases, read in frame from the first base. The CDR1 and CDR2 encoded by the germline V gene are MNHEY and SVGEGT. The sequencing sample was made of PBMCs or a T cell subset sorted from them (not recorded which). The sequence was obtained from an adult woman who had mild COVID-19 (a few samples of this study predate the infection). The sample titles of this study are shuffled in the database, so cell type and time point are left out; the donor was told from shared clones. The V and J segments used are TRBV6-2 or TRBV6-3 and TRBJ1-5, with the D gene too uncertain to name. The DNA sequence is given as TGTGCCAGCAGTTACTTTCCCCAGCCCCAGCATTTT. This sequence encodes CASSYFPQPQHF.